This T cell receptor (beta chain) was sequenced during a study of shared clonotypes between healthy human individuals (dated by TCRdb to the early 2020s). Notes on the research overall: A couple of women and three men aged 18 to 49 years were included in the cohort. For each donor, CD4 naive and CD4 memory were each given three plates, CD8 naive was given two plates, and CD8 memory was given one plate. To estimate repertoire size and how much clonotypes are shared between individuals, the study performed deep sequencing of blood TCR repertoires from five healthy adults. Different laboratories and diverse techniques were used to prepare libraries and sequence TCR repertoires, to increase sequencing depth and limit assay-specific biases. Each donor's leukapheresis produced roughly between roughly 0.85 and 10 billion PBMCs.

This clone has just one count. Its antigen has not been determined. One end of the junction does not line up with germline, which may come from a read error. From the germline V gene, CDR1 is SNHLY and CDR2 is FYNNEI. The CDR3 numbers 14 residues from cysteine through phenylalanine. Just the 42-base CDR3 DNA is kept, in frame starting at base 1. Using the deep immunoSEQ assay, TCR CDR3 regions were amplified from genomic DNA by multiplex PCR. Extracted genomic DNA from each cell subset was distributed evenly across all wells of several immunoSEQ 96-well plates, and each plate was treated as a replicate. For sorted subsets, approximately 200 ng of genomic DNA, equivalent to about 30,000 T cell genomes, went into each replicate PCR. Purified libraries were quantified with a Qubit 3.0 fluorometer, sized on a Bioanalyzer 2100, and re-quantified with the KAPA Library Quantification kit. Each immunoSEQ 96-well plate was sequenced on its own single-read 150-cycle Illumina NextSeq 550 flow cell. In the source study's methods: Because the immunoSEQ output held only junctional sequences and lacked quality scores, the filtering could not match the filtering applied to full-length reads. To assign V/J genes and CDR3, sequences were annotated against IMGT germline references using PyIR, a Python wrapper for IgBLAST v1.9. Reads were removed for weak V/J assignments (E-value above 1e-6), missing CDR3, stop codons, out-of-frame junctions, or ambiguous translated residues. V3J clonotypes were defined as sequences sharing an identical inferred V gene, J gene, and CDR3 amino acid sequence. Percentage overlap between repertoires was calculated by dividing the number of shared unique clonotypes by the size of the smaller repertoire. Repertoire richness was assessed with RTK rarefaction, the Chao1 estimator, and Recon v2.1 estimates of unobserved clonotypes. Generation probabilities were computed with OLGA for all TCRbeta clonotypes obtained by the gDNA method from several donors. The clones in this table, taken by TCRdb from immuneACCESS, are in-frame only. Not every clone is retained; where verified, under half of the shortfall comes from an unresolved V gene, and the cause of the rest is unknown. V and J calls and clone size follow that table, whereas D and trimming were derived from the DNA. Recorded for this sample are approximately 2.5 million clones; approximately 94% of them occurred a single time. Approximately 0.35% of the sample is in the top ten clones.

Healthy HIV-negative adults with no recently reported acute infections or vaccinations were included as donors. All donors were Caucasian adults living in Nashville, Tennessee, USA. CD4+ T cells were enriched by magnetic negative selection, after which naive cells were positively selected on CD45RA and the negative fraction was taken as the memory subset. Blood was obtained by leukapheresis, after which PBMCs were separated by Ficoll-Histopaque density gradient centrifugation and cryopreserved in liquid nitrogen vapor phase. Purity and quantity of every magnetically sorted T cell population were checked by analytical flow cytometry. From each sorted fraction, genomic DNA was isolated and quantified by UV absorbance on a Nanodrop 2000c. The paper as a whole reports these results and caveats: When a few donors were compared, the shared fraction of clonotypes was about 5.2% for naive CD4, around 3.5% for naive CD8, roughly 2.5% for memory CD4, and approximately 0.4% for memory CD8. Even with the large sequencing depth, rarefaction of the sorted-subset datasets indicated that sequencing was incomplete. The genetic and exposure-history diversity represented was limited by the small number of donors. Estimated clonotype richness was generally larger for naive than for memory subsets. Only blood was sampled, and tissue TCR repertoires likely differ from those in blood. Compared with non-shared clonotypes, clonotypes shared by all four sorted-subset donors had higher generation probabilities. Pairwise subsampling indicated that sequencing depth was expected to affect the degree of clonotype sharing among donors.

The clonotype comes from a man between 18 and 35 years old in good health. Some clones in this sample may be carry-over from other donors' samples. The V and J genes are TRBV2 and TRBJ2-5; the central 12 bases match TRBD2. Sequenced material: naive CD4+ T cells from PBMCs. This specimen's cell subset or site label, per the study, means: CD45RA+ positively selected. Read as DNA, the sequence is TGTGCCAGCGCCCCTGGGACTAGCGGGCCCCCCCCGAACTTC. This sequence encodes CASAPGTSGPPPNF.